This TCR beta chain was sequenced in a study of blood T cell repertoires in COVID-19. The wider study: Acute-phase and convalescent COVID-19 samples originated in the United States, Italy and Spain.

Sequenced by immunoSEQ multiplex PCR; TCRdb stores in-frame clones only, minus some. Here the sample spans 150,000 to 200,000 clones, over 80% being singletons. The germline CDR1 and CDR2 sequences are GTSNPN and SVGIG (reference sequence). V gave up 2 bases and J gave up 4 bases; unmatched junction bases: 5. The CDR3 has 15 amino acids. This receptor was identified in a woman in her seventies with acute or convalescent COVID-19. This chain connects TRBV30 to TRBJ2-5, with 12 positions matching TRBD2. Material: peripheral blood. The CDR3 DNA is TGTGCCTGGAGTCGGCTAGCGGGAGGGGTAGAGACCCAGTACTTC. This gives the protein CAWSRLAGGVETQYF.